These 21 T cell receptor beta chains originate from one sample sequenced in a study of cytomegalovirus exposure and HLA in healthy donors. This PCR relied on a set of 60 Vbeta primers and 13 Jbeta primers. Data came from immunoSEQ multiplex PCR; TCRdb stores just in-frame clones and leaves some out. The sample has some 190,000 clones; around 80% are singletons. The sample comprised PBMCs. The receptors originated from a middle-aged man in good health and CMV-seronegative.

This chain uses TRBV15 with TRBJ1-5; D gene uncertain. The CDR3 contains 13 residues. Germline lookup yields CDR1 LNHNV and CDR2 YYDKDF (reference sequence). V lost 5 bases to trimming and J lost 3 bases, with 8 bases between them. The CDR3 DNA reads as TGTGCCACCAGCGGCGGTTACAATCAGCCCCAGCATTTT. Amino acids: CATSGGYNQPQHF.

This clone appeared a single time. The chain uses TRBV7-3 and TRBJ1-6; D gene uncertain. The germline gives CDR1 SGHTA, CDR2 FQGTGA. The CDR3 spans 14 residues. V was pared by 3 bases and J by 7 bases, with 10 bases between. As DNA, the CDR3 is TGTGCCAGCAGCTTTAGAACGGGGAATTCACCCCTCCACTTT. This gives the protein CASSFRTGNSPLHF.

Here the CDR3 DNA reads TGCAGCGCCGCGGGGTGGGACACCGGGGAGCTGTTTTTT. Translating it yields CSAAGWDTGELFF. The chain couples TRBV29-1 to TRBJ2-2, with a possible D match to TRBD2 (6 bases). V lost 7 bases and J lost 3, with 12 bases in between. The CDR3 contains 13 residues. In germline, CDR1 is SQVTM, CDR2 ANQGSEA.

The chain carries TRBV7-8 and TRBJ1-1; 7 nucleotides agree with TRBD1. Germline V lookup: CDR1 SGHVS, CDR2 FQNEAQ. This CDR3 region has 16 residues. V was pared by 1 base and J by 1 base, with 6 bases of the junction left unmatched. CDR3 coding DNA: TGTGCCAGCAGCTTAGGGACAGGAGTCAAGAACACTGAAGCTTTCTTT. Its protein product is CASSLGTGVKNTEAFF. Supplemented by reference TRBV7-8 and TRBJ1-1, the full variable domain reads GAGVSQSPRYKVAKRGQDVALRCDPISGHVSLFWYQQALGQGPEFLTYFQNEAQLDKSGLPSDRFFAERPEGSVSTLKIQRTQQEDSAVYLCASSLGTGVKNTEAFFGQGTRLTVV.

The chain employs TRBV5-1 and TRBJ2-5; perhaps TRBD2 as D (6 bases). CDR1 and CDR2 from the germline V gene are SGHRS and YFSETQ. This CDR3 has 15 residues. Trimming shortened V by 7 bases and J by 3 bases, and 19 bases separated the two germline ends. The CDR3 DNA reads TGCGCCAGCCGTCCCCGTGGGGGGTCAGAAGAGACCCAGTACTTC. Protein sequence: CASRPRGGSEETQYF.

In DNA, the CDR3 is TGTGCCAGCAGCCTAGGGGGGAGGGAGACCCAGTACTTC. The encoded protein is CASSLGGRETQYF. The chain combines TRBV7-6 with TRBJ2-5; the D gene could be TRBD1 or TRBD2 (6 bases each). This CDR3 region has 13 residues. Trimming took off 5 bases at V and 5 bases at J, with 12 bases between the two ends. Looked up from germline, CDR1 is SGHVS and CDR2 is FNYEAQ.

Note on this clone: Other nucleotide sequences from this sample produce the same CDR3. This chain joins TRBV5-1 and TRBJ2-1, with TRBD2 matching 7 bases. V gave up 0 bases and J gave up 2 bases; unmatched junction bases: 2. The CDR3 contains 15 residues. Germline values: CDR1 SGHRS, CDR2 YFSETQ. The CDR3 DNA sequence: TGCGCCAGCAGCTTGGTTGCGGGGGCCTACAATGAGCAGTTCTTC. Its translation: CASSLVAGAYNEQFF.

This chain uses TRBV10-3 with TRBJ1-1, with a tentative D call TRBD1 (6 bases). The CDR3 is made up of 13 amino acids. The germline gives CDR1 ENHRY, CDR2 SYGVKD. Deletions cut 10 bases from V and 3 bases from J, with 15 bases between. CDR3: CATKGNRDTEAFF. DNA for the CDR3: TGTGCCACTAAGGGAAACAGGGACACTGAAGCTTTCTTT.

This clone occurred a few times. This sequence joins TRBV11-2 and TRBJ2-7; D is ambiguous. The CDR3 covers 11 residues. The V gene lost 4 bases and the J gene lost 7 bases, with 8 bases spanning the gap. Per germline, CDR1 SGHAT and CDR2 FQNNGV. This CDR3 is CASSSSREQYF. Here the CDR3 DNA reads TGTGCCAGCAGCTCCTCACGGGAGCAGTACTTC. The whole variable domain, remainder taken from reference TRBV11-2 and TRBJ2-7, is EAGVAQSPRYKIIEKRQSVAFWCNPISGHATLYWYQQILGQGPKLLIQFQNNGVVDDSQLPKDRFSAERLKGVDSTLKIQPAKLEDSAVYLCASSSSREQYFGPGTRLTVT.

This clone came up once. V gene TRBV9 combines with J gene TRBJ1-6, with 7 bases identical to TRBD1. This CDR3 is built from 13 residues. Germline V lookup: CDR1 SGDLS, CDR2 YYNGEE. The junction had 11 bases not matched to a gene; V was cut back by 3 bases and J by 17 bases. The CDR3 reads CASSAGTGQLVHF. The CDR3 DNA sequence: TGTGCCAGCAGCGCTGGTACGGGACAGCTGGTCCACTTT.

V is TRBV6-1 and J is TRBJ2-7, with 7 positions matching TRBD1. Germline assignment: CDR1 MNHNS and CDR2 SASEGT. The CDR3 runs to 14 residues. Trimming took 6 bases from V and 5 from J; bases not matched to a gene: 10. CDR3 residues: CASSRDRDRNEQYF. CDR3 sequence (DNA): TGTGCCAGCAGCCGCGACAGGGATAGGAACGAGCAGTACTTC.

The CDR3 protein is CASSSRQNEKLFF. The DNA of the CDR3 is TGTGCCAGCTCCTCGCGGCAGAATGAAAAACTGTTTTTT. The chain joins TRBV27 to TRBJ1-4; D is ambiguous. Trimming left V 8 bases short and J 5 bases short, with 12 bases between. The CDR3 is 13 residues long. The germline CDR1 and CDR2 sequences are MNHEY and SMNVEV (reference sequence).

The V gene is TRBV28, the J gene TRBJ2-5, with 7 bases identical to TRBD1. Trimming removed 5 bases from V and 1 base from J; junction bases left unmatched: 4. Per germline, CDR1 MDHEN and CDR2 SYDVKM. The CDR3 spans 14 residues. DNA of the CDR3: TGTGCCAGCAGTACAGGGGCCAGCCAAGAGACCCAGTACTTC. Its protein is CASSTGASQETQYF.

Regarding this clone: Mismatch with germline at one junction end may stem from a read error. The V and J genes are TRBV7-7 and TRBJ2-5, with 9 nucleotides matching TRBD2. There are 14 residues in the CDR3. Germline CDR1 is SSHAT and CDR2 is FNYEAQ (reference sequence). The DNA of the CDR3 is TGTGCTAGCAGCTTAGCGGGAGTTGGGGAGACCCAGTACTTC. Protein product: CASSLAGVGETQYF.

The chain uses TRBV30 and TRBJ1-2; D perhaps matches TRBD1 (6 bases). Germline V gives CDR1 GTSNPN, CDR2 SVGIG (reference sequence). The CDR3 loop spans 15 amino acids. The V end was cut by 3 bases, the J end by 4 bases, with 18 bases between. This CDR3 is CAWRGLGGGSYGYTF. CDR3 sequence (DNA): TGTGCCTGGAGAGGCTTGGGAGGGGGGAGCTATGGCTACACCTTC.

This clone was recorded a few times. The J gene is TRBJ2-7, the V gene TRBV30, with 9 bases fitting TRBD2. V trimming: 1 base; J trimming: 0 bases; junction bases outside the gene matches: 13. CDR3 length: 18 residues. The germline gives CDR1 GTSNPN, CDR2 SVGIG (reference sequence). The CDR3 sequence: CAWSGGWAGLANSYEQYF. CDR3 coding DNA: TGTGCCTGGAGTGGGGGGTGGGCCGGACTAGCGAACTCCTACGAGCAGTACTTC.

This rearrangement joins TRBV5-5 to TRBJ2-7; 12 bases are shared with TRBD1. This CDR3 contains 15 residues. J gave up 9 bases and V 2 bases, and 9 bases lay outside the gene matches. Germline V lookup: CDR1 SGHKS, CDR2 YYEKEE (reference sequence). The CDR3 nucleotides read TGTGCCAGCAGCTTCTCGGGACAGGGGGCAAAGGGGCAGTACTTC. This translates into CASSFSGQGAKGQYF. The whole variable domain, remainder taken from reference TRBV5-5 and TRBJ2-7, is DAGVTQSPTHLIKTRGQQVTLRCSPISGHKSVSWYQQVLGQGPQFIFQYYEKEERGRGNFPDRFSARQFPNYSSELNVNALLLGDSALYLCASSFSGQGAKGQYFGPGTRLTVT.

The chain's CDR3 is CACLLRTGRSYNEQFF. DNA for the CDR3: TGTGCCTGCTTGCTCCGTACAGGGCGCTCCTACAATGAGCAGTTCTTC. The gene calls are TRBV30 and TRBJ2-1, with D perhaps TRBD1 (6 bases). Per the germline V gene, CDR1 is GTSNPN and CDR2 is SVGIG (reference sequence). The CDR3 is 16 amino acids. Trimming took 6 bases from V and 0 from J, leaving 18 bases between them.

This rearrangement joins TRBV5-1 to TRBJ1-6; D remains unclear. Germline V gene sequence: CDR1 SGHRS, CDR2 YFSETQ. Trimming shortened V by 0 bases and J by 7 bases, and 11 bases separated the two germline ends. The CDR3 sequence is 15 residues long. CDR3 coding DNA: TGCGCCAGCAGCTTGGATCGGGAGACAAATTCACCCCTCCACTTT. Its translation is CASSLDRETNSPLHF.

This clone has only one observation. The rearrangement uses TRBV4-3 and TRBJ2-3, with a tentative D call TRBD2 (5 bases). With 0 bases removed from V and 7 bases from J, the gap between germline ends came to 20 bases. The germline V gene encodes CDR1 LGHNA and CDR2 YSLEER. The CDR3 runs to 17 residues. The CDR3 loop is CASSQDTASQGSNTQYF. For the CDR3, the DNA is TGCGCCAGCAGCCAAGATACGGCTAGCCAAGGATCGAATACGCAGTATTTT.

DNA for the CDR3: TGTGCCAGCAGCGTGGACAGGGTGATTGGTGAGCAGTTCTTC. It encodes CASSVDRVIGEQFF. The rearrangement joins TRBV9 to TRBJ2-1; TRBD1 matches at 8 bases. The CDR3 has 14 residues. V trimming: 2 bases; J trimming: 9 bases; junction bases outside the gene matches: 7. The germline gives CDR1 SGDLS, CDR2 YYNGEE.